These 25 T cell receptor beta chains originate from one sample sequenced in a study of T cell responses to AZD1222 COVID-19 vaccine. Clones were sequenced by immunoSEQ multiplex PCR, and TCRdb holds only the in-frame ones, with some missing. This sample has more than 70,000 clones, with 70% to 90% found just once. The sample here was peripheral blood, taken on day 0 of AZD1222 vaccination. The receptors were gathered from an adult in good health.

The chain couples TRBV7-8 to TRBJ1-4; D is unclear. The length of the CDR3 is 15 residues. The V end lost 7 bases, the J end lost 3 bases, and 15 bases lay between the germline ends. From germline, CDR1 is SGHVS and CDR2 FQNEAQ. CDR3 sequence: CASTPYGLANEKLFF. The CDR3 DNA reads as TGTGCCAGCACCCCATATGGGTTGGCTAATGAAAAACTGTTTTTT.

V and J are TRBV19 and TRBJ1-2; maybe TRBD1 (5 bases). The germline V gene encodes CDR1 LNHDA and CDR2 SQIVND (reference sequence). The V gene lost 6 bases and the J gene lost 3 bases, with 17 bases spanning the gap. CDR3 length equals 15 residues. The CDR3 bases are TGTGCCAGTAGAGAGTCGGGGCCCTCCGACTATGGCTACACCTTC. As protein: CASRESGPSDYGYTF.

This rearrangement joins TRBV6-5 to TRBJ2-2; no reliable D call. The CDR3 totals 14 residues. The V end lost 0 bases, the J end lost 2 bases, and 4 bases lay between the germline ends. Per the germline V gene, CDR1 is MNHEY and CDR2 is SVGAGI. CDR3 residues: CASSYSVNTGELFF. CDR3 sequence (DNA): TGTGCCAGCAGTTACTCGGTTAACACCGGGGAGCTGTTTTTT.

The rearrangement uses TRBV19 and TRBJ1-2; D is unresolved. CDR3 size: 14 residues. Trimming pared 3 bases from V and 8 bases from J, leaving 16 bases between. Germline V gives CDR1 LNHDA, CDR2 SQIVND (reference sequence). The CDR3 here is CASSIPSLPEGYTF. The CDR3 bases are TGTGCCAGTAGTATTCCCTCGCTCCCCGAGGGCTACACCTTC.

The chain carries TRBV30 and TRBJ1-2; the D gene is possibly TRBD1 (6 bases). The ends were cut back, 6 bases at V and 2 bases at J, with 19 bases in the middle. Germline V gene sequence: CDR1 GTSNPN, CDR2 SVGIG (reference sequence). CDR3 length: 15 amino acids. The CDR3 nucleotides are TGTGCCTGTTCTCGGACAGCCGTACCGAACTATGGCTACACCTTC. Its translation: CACSRTAVPNYGYTF. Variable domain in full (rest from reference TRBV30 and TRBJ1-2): SQTIHQWPATLVQPVGSPLSLECTVEGTSNPNLYWYRQAAGRGLQLLFYSVGIGQISSEVPQNLSASRPQDRQFILSSKKLLLSDSGFYLCACSRTAVPNYGYTFGSGTRLTVV.

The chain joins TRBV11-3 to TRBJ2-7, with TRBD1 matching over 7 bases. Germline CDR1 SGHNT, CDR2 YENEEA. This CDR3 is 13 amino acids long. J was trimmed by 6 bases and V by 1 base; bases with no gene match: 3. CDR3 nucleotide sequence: TGTGCCAGCAGCTTAGGGACAGGAGGCGAGCAGTACTTC. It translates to CASSLGTGGEQYF.

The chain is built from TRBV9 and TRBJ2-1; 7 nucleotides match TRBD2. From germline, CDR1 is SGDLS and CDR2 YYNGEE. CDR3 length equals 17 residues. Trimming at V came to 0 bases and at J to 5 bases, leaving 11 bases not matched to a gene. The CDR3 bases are TGTGCCAGCAGCGTAGCCCCTTCGAGCGGGACCGACAATGAGCAGTTCTTC. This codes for CASSVAPSSGTDNEQFF.

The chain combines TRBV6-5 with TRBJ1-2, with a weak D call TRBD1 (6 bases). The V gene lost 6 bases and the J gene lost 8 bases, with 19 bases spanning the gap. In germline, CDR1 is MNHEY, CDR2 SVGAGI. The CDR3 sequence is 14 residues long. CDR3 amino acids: CASSREGRGGGYTF. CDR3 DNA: TGTGCCAGCAGCCGAGAGGGCAGGGGAGGCGGCTACACCTTC.

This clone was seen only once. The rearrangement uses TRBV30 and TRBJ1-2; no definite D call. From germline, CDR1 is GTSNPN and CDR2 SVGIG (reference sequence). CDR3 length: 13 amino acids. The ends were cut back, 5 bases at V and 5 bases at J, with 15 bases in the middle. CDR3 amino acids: CAWAQGSWYGYTF. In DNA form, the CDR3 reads TGTGCCTGGGCACAAGGGTCCTGGTATGGCTACACCTTC.

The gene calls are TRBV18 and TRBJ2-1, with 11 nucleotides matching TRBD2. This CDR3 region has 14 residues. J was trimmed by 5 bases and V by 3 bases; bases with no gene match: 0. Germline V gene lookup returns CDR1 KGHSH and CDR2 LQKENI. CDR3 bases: TGTGCCAGCTCACCGGGACTAGCGGACAATGAGCAGTTCTTC. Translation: CASSPGLADNEQFF.

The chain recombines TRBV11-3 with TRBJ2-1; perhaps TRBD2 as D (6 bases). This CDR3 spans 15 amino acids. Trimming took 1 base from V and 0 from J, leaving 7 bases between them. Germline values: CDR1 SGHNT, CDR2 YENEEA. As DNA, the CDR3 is TGTGCCAGCAGCTTAGCCGGGAGCTCCTACAATGAGCAGTTCTTC. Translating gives CASSLAGSSYNEQFF.

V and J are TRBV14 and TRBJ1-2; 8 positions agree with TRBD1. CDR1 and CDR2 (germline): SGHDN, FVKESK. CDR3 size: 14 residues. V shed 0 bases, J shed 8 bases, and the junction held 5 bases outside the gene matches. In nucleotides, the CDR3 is TGTGCCAGCAGCCAAGAGCGGGACAGGAGCGGCTACACCTTC. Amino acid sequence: CASSQERDRSGYTF.

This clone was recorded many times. CDR3: CASSPSVGEQYF. The CDR3 DNA reads as TGTGCCAGCAGCCCCTCAGTGGGCGAGCAGTACTTC. The rearrangement links TRBV7-2 to TRBJ2-7; D uncertain. CDR1 is SGHTA and CDR2 is FQGNSA in the germline V gene. This CDR3 is 12 amino acids long. Trimming cost V 5 bases and J 6 bases, with 11 bases left between them.

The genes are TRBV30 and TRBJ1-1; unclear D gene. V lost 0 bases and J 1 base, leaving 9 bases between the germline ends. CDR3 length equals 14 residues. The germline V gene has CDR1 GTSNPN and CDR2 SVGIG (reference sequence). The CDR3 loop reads CAWSVRPENTEAFF. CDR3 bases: TGTGCCTGGAGTGTACGTCCGGAGAACACTGAAGCTTTCTTT. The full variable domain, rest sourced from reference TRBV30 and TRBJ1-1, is SQTIHQWPATLVQPVGSPLSLECTVEGTSNPNLYWYRQAAGRGLQLLFYSVGIGQISSEVPQNLSASRPQDRQFILSSKKLLLSDSGFYLCAWSVRPENTEAFFGQGTRLTVV.

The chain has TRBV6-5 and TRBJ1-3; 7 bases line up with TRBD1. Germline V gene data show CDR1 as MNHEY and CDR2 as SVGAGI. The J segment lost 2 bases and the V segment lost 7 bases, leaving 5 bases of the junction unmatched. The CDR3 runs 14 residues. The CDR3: CASNPRGTGNTIYF. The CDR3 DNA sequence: TGTGCCAGCAACCCCAGGGGGACTGGAAACACCATATATTTT.

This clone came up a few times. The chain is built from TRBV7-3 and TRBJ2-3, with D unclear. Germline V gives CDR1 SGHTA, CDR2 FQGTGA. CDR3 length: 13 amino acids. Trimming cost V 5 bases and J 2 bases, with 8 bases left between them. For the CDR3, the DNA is TGTGCCAGCAGCCTAGACTTCACAGATACGCAGTATTTT. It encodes CASSLDFTDTQYF.

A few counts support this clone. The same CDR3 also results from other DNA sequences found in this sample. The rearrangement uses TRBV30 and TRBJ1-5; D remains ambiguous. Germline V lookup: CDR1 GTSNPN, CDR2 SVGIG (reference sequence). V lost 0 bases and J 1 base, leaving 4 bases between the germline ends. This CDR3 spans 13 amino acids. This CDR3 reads CAWSVDSNQPQHF. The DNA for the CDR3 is TGTGCCTGGAGTGTCGACAGCAATCAGCCCCAGCATTTT.

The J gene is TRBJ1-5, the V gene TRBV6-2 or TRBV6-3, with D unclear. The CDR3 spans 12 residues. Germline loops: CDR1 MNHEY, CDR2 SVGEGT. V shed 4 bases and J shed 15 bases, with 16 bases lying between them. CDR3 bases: TGTGCCAGCAGTTCGGAGACATCCCGGGGGCATTTT. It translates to CASSSETSRGHF.

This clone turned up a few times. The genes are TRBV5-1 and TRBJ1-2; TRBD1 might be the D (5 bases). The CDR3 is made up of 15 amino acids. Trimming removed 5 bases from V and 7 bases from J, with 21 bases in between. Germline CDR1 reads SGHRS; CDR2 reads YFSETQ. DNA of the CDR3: TGCGCCAGCAGAGGGAGAGTGGGACCTGAGGTTGGCTACACCTTC. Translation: CASRGRVGPEVGYTF.

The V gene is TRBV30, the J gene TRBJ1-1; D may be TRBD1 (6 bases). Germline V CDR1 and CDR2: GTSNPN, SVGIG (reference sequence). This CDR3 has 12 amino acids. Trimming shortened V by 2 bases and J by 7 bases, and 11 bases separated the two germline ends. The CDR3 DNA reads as TGTGCCTGGAGTAGACAGGAGAATGAAGCTTTCTTT. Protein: CAWSRQENEAFF. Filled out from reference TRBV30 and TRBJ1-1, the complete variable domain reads SQTIHQWPATLVQPVGSPLSLECTVEGTSNPNLYWYRQAAGRGLQLLFYSVGIGQISSEVPQNLSASRPQDRQFILSSKKLLLSDSGFYLCAWSRQENEAFFGQGTRLTVV.

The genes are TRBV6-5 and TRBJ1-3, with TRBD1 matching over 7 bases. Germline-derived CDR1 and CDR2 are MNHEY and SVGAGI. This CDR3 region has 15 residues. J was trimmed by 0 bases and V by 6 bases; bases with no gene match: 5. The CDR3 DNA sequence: TGTGCCAGCAGCCGCACAGGGGACTCTGGAAACACCATATATTTT. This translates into CASSRTGDSGNTIYF.

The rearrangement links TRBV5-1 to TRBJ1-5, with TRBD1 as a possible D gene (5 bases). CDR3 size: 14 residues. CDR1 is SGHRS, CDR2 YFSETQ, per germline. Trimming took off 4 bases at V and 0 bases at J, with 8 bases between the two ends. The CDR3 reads CASSGGDSNQPQHF. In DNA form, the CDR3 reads TGCGCCAGCAGCGGGGGTGATAGCAATCAGCCCCAGCATTTT.

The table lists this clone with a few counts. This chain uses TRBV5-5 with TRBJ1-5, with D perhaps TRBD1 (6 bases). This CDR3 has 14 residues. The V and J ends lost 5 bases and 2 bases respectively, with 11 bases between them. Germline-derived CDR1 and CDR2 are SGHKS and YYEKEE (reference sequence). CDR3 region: CASRPGVGNQPQHF. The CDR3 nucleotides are TGTGCCAGCAGACCAGGGGTTGGCAATCAGCCCCAGCATTTT.

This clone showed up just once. CDR3: CASSPPIRMNTEAFF. DNA for the CDR3: TGTGCCAGCTCACCACCGATCAGGATGAACACTGAAGCTTTCTTT. The chain employs TRBV18 and TRBJ1-1; D gene uncertain. Per germline, CDR1 KGHSH and CDR2 LQKENI. CDR3 length: 15 residues. V was shortened by 0 bases and J by 0 bases, with 8 bases between the two germline ends.

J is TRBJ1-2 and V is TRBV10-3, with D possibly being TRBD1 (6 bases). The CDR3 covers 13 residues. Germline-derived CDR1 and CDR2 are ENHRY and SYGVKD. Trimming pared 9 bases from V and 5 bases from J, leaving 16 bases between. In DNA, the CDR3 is TGTGCCATAGGGGGGGGCAGTGTGTATGGCTACACCTTC. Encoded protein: CAIGGGSVYGYTF.